What follows describes a single T cell receptor (beta chain). Trimming took 6 bases from V and 3 from J, leaving 17 bases between them. CDR1 is SGHRS, CDR2 YFSETQ, per germline. The CDR3 spans 15 residues. After constant-region reverse-primer amplification, full-length variable regions underwent semi-nested PCR with Nested Universal Primer A. One entry per CDR3 protein results from TCRdb running MiXCR on the 5' RACE reads. The data contain about 54,000 distinct CDR3 sequences, roughly a sixth of them singletons. This receptor was identified in a female donor with breast cancer. What was sequenced was naive CD4+ T cells sorted from blood. Indicated subset: naive CD4+ T cells, CD4+CD45RA+CD25-. The chain has TRBV5-1 and TRBJ2-3; D perhaps matches TRBD2 (5 bases). The CDR3 coding sequence is TGCGCCAGCAACTGGGGTGTTGGCGGGACAGATACGCAGTATTTT. This gives the protein CASNWGVGGTDTQYF.